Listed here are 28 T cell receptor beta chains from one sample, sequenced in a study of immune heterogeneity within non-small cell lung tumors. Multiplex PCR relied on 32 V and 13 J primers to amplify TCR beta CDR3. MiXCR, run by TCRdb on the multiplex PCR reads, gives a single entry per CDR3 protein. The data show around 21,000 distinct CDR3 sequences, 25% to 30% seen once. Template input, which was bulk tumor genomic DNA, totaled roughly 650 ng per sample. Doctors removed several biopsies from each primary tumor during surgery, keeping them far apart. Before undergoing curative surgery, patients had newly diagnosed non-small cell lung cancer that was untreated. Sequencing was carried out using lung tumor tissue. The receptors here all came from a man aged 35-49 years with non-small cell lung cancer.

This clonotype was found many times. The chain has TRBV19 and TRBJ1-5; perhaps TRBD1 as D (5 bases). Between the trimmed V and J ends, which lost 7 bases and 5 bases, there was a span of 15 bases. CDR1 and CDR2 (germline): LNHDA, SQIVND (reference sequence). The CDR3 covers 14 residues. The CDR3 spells CASKRAGSDQPQHF. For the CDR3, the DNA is TGTGCCAGTAAAAGAGCAGGGTCGGATCAGCCCCAGCATTTT. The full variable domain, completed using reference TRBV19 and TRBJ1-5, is DGGITQSPKYLFRKEGQNVTLSCEQNLNHDAMYWYRQDPGQGLRLIYYSQIVNDFQKGDIAEGYSVSREKKESFPLTVTSAQKNPTAFYLCASKRAGSDQPQHFGDGTRLSIL.

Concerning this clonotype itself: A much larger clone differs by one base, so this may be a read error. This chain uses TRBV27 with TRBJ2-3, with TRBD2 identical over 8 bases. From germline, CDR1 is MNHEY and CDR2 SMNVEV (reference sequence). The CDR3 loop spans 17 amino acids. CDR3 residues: CASSSLPGTRGTDTHYF. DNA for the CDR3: TGTGCCAGCAGTTCGCTCCCCGGGACTAGGGGCACAGATACGCATTATTTT.

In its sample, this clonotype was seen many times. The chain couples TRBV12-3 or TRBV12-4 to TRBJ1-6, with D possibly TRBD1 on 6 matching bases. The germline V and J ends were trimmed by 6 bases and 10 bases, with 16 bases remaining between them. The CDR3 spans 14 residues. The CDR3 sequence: CASRTTGKSSPLHF. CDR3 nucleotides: TGTGCCAGCAGAACCACAGGGAAGAGCTCACCCCTCCACTTT.

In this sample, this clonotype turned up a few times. The CDR3 DNA follows: TGTGCCAGCGGGGGGGGCCTCACTGAAGCTTTCTTT. Its protein is CASGGGLTEAFF. V and J are TRBV9 and TRBJ1-1; D perhaps matches TRBD1 (6 bases). Germline V gives CDR1 SGDLS, CDR2 YYNGEE. The CDR3 has 12 amino acids. V gave up 7 bases and J gave up 4 bases, with 11 bases separating them.

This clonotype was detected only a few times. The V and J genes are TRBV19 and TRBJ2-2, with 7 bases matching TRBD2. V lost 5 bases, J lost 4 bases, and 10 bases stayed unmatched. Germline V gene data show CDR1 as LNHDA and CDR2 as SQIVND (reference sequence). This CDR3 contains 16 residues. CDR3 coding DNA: TGTGCCAGTAGTCTATCTGCAGGCGGGAGCACCGGGGAGCTGTTTTTT. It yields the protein CASSLSAGGSTGELFF.

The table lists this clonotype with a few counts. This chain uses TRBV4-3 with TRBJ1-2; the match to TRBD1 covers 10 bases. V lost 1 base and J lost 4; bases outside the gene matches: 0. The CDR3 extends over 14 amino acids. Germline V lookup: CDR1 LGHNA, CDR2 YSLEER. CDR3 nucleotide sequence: TGCGCCAGCAGCCAAGGGACAGGGGGCTATGGCTACACCTTC. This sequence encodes CASSQGTGGYGYTF.

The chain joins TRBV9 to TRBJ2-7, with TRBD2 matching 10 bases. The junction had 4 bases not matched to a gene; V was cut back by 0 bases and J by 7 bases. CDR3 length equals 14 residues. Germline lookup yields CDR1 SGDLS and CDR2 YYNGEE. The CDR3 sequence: CASSVGGLAREQYF. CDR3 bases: TGTGCCAGCAGCGTAGGGGGACTAGCGAGGGAGCAGTACTTC. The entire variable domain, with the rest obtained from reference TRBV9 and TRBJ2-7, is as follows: DSGVTQTPKHLITATGQRVTLRCSPRSGDLSVYWYQQSLDQGLQFLIQYYNGEERAKGNILERFSAQQFPDLHSELNLSSLELGDSALYFCASSVGGLAREQYFGPGTRLTVT.

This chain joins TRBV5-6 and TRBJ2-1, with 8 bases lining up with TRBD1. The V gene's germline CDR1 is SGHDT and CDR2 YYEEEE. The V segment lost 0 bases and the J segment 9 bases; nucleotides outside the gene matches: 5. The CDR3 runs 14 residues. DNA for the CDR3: TGTGCCAGCAGCTTGGGCGACAGGGGTCTTGAGCAGTTCTTC. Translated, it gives CASSLGDRGLEQFF.

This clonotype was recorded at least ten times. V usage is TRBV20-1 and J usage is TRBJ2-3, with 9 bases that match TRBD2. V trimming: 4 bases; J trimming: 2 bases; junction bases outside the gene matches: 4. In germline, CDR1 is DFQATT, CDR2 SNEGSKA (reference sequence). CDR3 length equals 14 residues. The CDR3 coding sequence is TGCAGTGCTACCCCGGGACTAGCCACAGATACGCAGTATTTT. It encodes CSATPGLATDTQYF.

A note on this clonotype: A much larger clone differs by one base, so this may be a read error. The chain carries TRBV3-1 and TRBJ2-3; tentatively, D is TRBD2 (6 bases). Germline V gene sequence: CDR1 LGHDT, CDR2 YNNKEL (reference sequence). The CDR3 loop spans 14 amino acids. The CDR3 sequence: CARSLGGGTDTQYF. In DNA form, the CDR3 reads TGTGCCAGAAGCCTGGGCGGGGGCACAGATACGCAGTATTTT.

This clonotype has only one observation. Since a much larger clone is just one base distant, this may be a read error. The CDR3 nucleotides are TGTGCCAGTAGTAGGGCTGGTTTTGTGAACACTGAAGCTTTCTTT. This sequence encodes CASSRAGFVNTEAFF. The rearrangement joins TRBV19 to TRBJ1-1; D is unresolved. This CDR3 has 15 amino acids. Trimming stripped 4 bases from V and 0 bases from J, with 12 bases between. The germline V gene encodes CDR1 LNHDA and CDR2 SQIVND (reference sequence). Variable domain in full (rest from reference TRBV19 and TRBJ1-1): DGGITQSPKYLFRKEGQNVTLSCEQNLNHDAMYWYRQDPGQGLRLIYYSQIVNDFQKGDIAEGYSVSREKKESFPLTVTSAQKNPTAFYLCASSRAGFVNTEAFFGQGTRLTVV.

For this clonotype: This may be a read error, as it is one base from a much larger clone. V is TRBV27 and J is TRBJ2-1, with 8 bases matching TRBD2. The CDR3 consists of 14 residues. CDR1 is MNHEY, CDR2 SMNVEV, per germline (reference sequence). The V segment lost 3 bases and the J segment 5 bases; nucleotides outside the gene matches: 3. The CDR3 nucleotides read TGTGCCAGCAGTTTGGGACTAGTGGACAATGAGCAGTTCTTC. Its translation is CASSLGLVDNEQFF.

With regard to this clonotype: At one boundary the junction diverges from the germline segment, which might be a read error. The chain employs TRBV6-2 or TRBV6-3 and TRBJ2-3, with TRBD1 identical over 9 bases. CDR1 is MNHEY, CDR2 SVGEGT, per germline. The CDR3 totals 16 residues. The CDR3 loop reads CSSTERARTGADTQYF. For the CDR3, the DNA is TGTTCCAGCACTGAGAGGGCCCGGACAGGGGCAGATACGCAGTATTTT.

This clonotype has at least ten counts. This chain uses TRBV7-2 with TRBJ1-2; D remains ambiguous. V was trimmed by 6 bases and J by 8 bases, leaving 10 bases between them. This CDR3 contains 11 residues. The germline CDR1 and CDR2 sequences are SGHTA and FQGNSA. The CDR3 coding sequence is TGTGCCAGCAGGTTTCTGAGGGGCTACACCTTC. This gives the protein CASRFLRGYTF. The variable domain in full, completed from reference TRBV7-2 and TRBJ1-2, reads GAGVSQSPSNKVTEKGKDVELRCDPISGHTALYWYRQSLGQGLEFLIYFQGNSAPDKSGLPSDRFSAERTGGSVSTLTIQRTQQEDSAVYLCASRFLRGYTFGSGTRLTVV.

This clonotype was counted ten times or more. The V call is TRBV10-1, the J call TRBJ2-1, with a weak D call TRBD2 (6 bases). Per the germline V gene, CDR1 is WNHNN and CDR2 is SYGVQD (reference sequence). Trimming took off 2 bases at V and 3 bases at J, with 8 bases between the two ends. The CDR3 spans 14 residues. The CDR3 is CASSERDFYNEQFF. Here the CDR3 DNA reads TGCGCCAGCAGTGAGAGGGACTTCTACAATGAGCAGTTCTTC.

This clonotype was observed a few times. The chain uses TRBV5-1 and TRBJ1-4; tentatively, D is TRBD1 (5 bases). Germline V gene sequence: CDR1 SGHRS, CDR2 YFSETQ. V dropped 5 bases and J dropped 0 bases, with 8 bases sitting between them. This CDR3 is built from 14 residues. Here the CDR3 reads CASRSGPTNEKLFF. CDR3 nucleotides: TGCGCCAGCAGATCGGGACCAACTAATGAAAAACTGTTTTTT.

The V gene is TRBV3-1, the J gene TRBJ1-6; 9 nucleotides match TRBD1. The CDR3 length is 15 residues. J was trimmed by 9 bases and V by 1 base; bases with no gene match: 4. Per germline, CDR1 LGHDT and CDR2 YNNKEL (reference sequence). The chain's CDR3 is CASSQGQGVASPLHF. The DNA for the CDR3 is TGTGCCAGCAGCCAAGGACAGGGGGTGGCTTCACCCCTCCACTTT.

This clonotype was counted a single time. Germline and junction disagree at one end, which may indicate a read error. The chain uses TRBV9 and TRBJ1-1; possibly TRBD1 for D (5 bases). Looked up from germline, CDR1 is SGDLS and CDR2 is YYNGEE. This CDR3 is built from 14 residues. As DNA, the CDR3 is TGTGCCAGCAGCGACGGTCCCCGAGGGACTGAAGTTTTCTTT. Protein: CASSDGPRGTEVFF.

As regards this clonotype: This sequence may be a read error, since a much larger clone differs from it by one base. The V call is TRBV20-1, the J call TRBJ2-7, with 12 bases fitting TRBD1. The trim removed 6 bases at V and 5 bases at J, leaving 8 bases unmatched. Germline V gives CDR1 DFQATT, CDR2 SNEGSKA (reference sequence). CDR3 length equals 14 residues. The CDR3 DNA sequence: TGCAGTGCCTATCGGGACAGGGGGCGCGACGAGCAGTACTTC. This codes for CSAYRDRGRDEQYF.

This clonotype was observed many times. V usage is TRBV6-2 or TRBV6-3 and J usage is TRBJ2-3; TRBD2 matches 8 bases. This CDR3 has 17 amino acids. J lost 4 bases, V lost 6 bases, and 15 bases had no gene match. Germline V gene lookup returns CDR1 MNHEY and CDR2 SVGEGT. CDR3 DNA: TGTGCCAGCAGCCGACCCTCGGGAGCGGGAGCCTCAGATACGCAGTATTTT. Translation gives CASSRPSGAGASDTQYF.

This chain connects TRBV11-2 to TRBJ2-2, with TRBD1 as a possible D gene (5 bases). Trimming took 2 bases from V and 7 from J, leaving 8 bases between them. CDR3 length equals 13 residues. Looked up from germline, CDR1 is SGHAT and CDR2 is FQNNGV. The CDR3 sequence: CASSLLRGGELFF. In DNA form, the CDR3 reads TGTGCCAGCAGCTTATTAAGGGGCGGGGAGCTGTTTTTT.

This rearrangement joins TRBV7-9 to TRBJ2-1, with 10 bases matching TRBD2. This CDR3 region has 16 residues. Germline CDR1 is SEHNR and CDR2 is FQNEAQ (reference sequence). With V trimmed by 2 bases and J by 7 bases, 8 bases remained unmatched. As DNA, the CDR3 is TGTGCCAGCAGCTTATGGCTAGCGGGAGAAGTTAATGAGCAGTTCTTC. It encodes CASSLWLAGEVNEQFF.

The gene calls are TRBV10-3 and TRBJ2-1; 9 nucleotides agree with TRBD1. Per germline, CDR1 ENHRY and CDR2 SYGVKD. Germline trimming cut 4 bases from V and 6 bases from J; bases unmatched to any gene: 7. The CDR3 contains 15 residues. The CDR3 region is CAISGTGQGGNEQFF. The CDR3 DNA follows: TGTGCCATCAGTGGGACGGGACAGGGTGGCAATGAGCAGTTCTTC.

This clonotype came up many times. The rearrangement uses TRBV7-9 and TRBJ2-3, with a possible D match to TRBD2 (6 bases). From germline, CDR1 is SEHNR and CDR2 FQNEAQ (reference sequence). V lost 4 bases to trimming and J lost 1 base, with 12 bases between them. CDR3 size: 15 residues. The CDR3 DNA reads TGTGCCAGCAGCTCCGGGAGAGGCGGCACAGATACGCAGTATTTT. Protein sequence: CASSSGRGGTDTQYF.

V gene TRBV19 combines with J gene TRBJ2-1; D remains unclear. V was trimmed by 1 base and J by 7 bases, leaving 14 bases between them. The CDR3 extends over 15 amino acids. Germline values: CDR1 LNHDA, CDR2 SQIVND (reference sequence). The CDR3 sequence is CASSIVAADWNEQFF. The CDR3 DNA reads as TGTGCCAGTAGTATAGTCGCGGCTGATTGGAATGAGCAGTTCTTC. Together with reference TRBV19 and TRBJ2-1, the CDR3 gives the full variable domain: DGGITQSPKYLFRKEGQNVTLSCEQNLNHDAMYWYRQDPGQGLRLIYYSQIVNDFQKGDIAEGYSVSREKKESFPLTVTSAQKNPTAFYLCASSIVAADWNEQFFGPGTRLTVL.

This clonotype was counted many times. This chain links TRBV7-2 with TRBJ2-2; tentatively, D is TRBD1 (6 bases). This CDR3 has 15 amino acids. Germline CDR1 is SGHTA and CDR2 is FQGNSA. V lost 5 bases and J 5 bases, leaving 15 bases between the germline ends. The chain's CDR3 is CASSIQGRGTGELFF. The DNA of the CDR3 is TGTGCCAGCAGCATACAGGGAAGGGGGACCGGGGAGCTGTTTTTT.

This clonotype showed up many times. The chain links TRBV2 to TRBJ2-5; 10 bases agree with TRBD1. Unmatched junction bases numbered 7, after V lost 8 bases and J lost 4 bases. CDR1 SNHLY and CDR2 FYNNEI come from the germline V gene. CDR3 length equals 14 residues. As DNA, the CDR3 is TGTGCCAGCGCGGGCCGGGACAGGGGAGAGACCCAGTACTTC. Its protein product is CASAGRDRGETQYF.

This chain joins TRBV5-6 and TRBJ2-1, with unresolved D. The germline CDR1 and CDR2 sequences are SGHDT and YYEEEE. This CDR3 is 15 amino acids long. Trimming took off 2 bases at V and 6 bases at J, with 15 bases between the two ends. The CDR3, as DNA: TGTGCCAGCAGCTTCGGCGGCCTCCTGATCAATGAGCAGTTCTTC. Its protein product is CASSFGGLLINEQFF.